This T cell receptor beta chain was captured in a study of blood T cell repertoires in COVID-19 (dated by TCRdb to between 2020 and 2021). At the level of the whole study: Samples covering the acute and convalescent phases of COVID-19 were provided by collaborators in the United States, Italy and Spain. The dataset comprised deeply sampled blood TCRbeta repertoires from subjects exposed to, actively infected with, or recovered from COVID-19. The repertoires were released in a freely available public database intended as a resource for research on the immune response to SARS-CoV-2. Where HLA class I and class II types were available, the types were taken from metadata supplied by the sample provider, not from assay-based typing. The sample metadata nearly always contained a de-identified subject ID, COVID-19 status, age in years and sex. The material from the prospective study consisted of cDNA or gDNA derived from T cells, B-cell-depleted T cells, or PBMCs. The samples were drawn from the first 160 participants of the ongoing ImmuneRACE study and from over 950 subjects provided by 6 global collaborators.

The CDR3, from cysteine to phenylalanine, totals 16 residues. Left in the record is the CDR3 DNA by itself, 48 bases read in frame from the first base. V trim: 4 bases; J trim: 5 bases; unmatched bases: 12. CDR1 and CDR2, per the germline V gene, are SGHRS and YFSETQ. Study-wide findings and limitations: The amount of clinical and demographic metadata varied by source and participant and was provided uncurated.

TCRbeta CDR3 regions were amplified from genomic DNA by means of the immunoSEQ Assay, a bias-controlled multiplex PCR. In the authors' own workflow: The number of nucleated cells in each sample was estimated from the amplification of reference gene primers within the assay. Sequence reads were collapsed and filtered to measure the absolute abundance of every unique TCRbeta CDR3 rearrangement. For each sample, productive Simpson clonality was calculated as the square root of Simpson's diversity index over productive rearrangements. What TCRdb holds here is the immuneACCESS table cut down to in-frame rearrangements. Part of the clones is not present; checked against another copy, under half of the missing clones reflect an unresolved V gene, and the others are unexplained. D and trimming were read from the DNA, whereas the V and J calls and clone size are those reported in that table. The table for this sample lists 45,000 or so clones; roughly 82% of them were counted only once. Approximately 2% of the sample rests with the top ten.

The collaborating institutions used their own protocols to collect whole blood in K2EDTA tubes. For TCRbeta analysis, collaborators shipped samples in one of three forms: frozen whole blood, isolated PBMCs, or DNA extracted from either of those sample types. This clone has just a few counts. Its antigen is unknown. No qualities accompany the bases; no much larger clone lies one base away. The V and J segments used are TRBV5-1 and TRBJ2-5, and 9 junctional nucleotides match TRBD1. The specimen sequenced was peripheral blood. The clonotype comes from a woman in her sixties or seventies with acute or convalescent COVID-19. The DNA sequence reads TGCGCCAGCAGCCGGCAATCCCGGGACAGGGCTGAGACCCAGTACTTC. Translated, this gives CASSRQSRDRAETQYF.